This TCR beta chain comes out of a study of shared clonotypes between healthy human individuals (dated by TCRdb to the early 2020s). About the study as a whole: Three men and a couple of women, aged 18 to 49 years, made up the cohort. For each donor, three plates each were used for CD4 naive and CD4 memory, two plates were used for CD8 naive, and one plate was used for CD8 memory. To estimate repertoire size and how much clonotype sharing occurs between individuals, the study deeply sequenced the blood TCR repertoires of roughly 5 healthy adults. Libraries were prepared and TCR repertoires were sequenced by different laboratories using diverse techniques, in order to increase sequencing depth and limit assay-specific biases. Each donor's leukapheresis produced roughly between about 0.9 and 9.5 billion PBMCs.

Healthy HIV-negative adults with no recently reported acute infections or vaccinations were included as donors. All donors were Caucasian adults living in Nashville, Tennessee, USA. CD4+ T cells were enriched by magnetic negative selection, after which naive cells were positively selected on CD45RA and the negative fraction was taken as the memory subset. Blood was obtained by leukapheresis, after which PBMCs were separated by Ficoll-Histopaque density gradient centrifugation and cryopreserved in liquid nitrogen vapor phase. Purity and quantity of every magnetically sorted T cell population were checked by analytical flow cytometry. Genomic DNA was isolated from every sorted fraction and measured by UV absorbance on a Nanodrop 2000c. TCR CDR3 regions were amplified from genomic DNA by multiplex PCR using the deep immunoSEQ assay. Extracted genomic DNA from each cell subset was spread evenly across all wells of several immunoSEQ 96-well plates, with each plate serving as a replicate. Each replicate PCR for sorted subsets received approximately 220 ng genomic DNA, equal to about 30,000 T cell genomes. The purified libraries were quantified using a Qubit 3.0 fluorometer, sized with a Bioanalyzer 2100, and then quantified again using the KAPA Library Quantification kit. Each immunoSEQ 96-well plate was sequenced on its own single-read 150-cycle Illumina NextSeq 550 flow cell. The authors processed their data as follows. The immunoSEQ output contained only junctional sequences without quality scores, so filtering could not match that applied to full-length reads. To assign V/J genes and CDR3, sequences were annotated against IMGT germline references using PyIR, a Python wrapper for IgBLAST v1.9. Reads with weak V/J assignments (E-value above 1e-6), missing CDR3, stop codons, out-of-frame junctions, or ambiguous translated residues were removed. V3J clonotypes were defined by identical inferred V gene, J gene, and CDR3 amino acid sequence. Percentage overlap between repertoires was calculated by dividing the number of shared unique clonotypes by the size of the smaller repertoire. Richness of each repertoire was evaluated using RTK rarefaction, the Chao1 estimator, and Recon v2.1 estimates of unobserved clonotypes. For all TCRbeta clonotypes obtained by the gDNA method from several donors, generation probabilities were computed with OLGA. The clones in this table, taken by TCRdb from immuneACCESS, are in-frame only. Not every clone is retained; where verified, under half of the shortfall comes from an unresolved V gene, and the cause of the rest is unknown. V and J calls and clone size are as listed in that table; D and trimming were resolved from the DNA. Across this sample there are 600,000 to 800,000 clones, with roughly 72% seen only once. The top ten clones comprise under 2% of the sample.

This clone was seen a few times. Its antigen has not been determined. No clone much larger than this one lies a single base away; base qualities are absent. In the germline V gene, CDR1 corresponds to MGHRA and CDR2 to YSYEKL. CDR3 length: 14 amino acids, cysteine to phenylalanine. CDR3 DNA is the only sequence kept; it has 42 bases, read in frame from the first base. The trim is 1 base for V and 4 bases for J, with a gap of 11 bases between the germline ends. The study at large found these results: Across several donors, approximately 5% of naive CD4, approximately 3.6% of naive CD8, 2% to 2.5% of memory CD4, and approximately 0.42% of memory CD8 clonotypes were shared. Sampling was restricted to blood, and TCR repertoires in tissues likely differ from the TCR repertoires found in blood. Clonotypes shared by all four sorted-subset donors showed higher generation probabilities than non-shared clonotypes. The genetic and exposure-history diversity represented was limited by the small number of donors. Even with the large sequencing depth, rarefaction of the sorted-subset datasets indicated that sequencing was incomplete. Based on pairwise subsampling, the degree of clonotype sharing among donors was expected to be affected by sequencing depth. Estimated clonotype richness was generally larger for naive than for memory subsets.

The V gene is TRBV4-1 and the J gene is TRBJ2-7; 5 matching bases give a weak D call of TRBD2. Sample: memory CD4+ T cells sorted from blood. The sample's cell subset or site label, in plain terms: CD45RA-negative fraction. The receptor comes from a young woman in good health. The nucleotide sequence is TGCGCCAGCAGCCAAGGTCCTTGGGAGTACGAGCAGTACTTC. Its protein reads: CASSQGPWEYEQYF.